This is a list of T cell receptor beta chains from one sample in a study of cytomegalovirus exposure and HLA in healthy donors. Method: immunoSEQ multiplex PCR; TCRdb's copy keeps in-frame clones and lacks some. This sample carries roughly 120,000 clones, about 10% of them seen once, and the ten largest clones take 2.5% to 3.5%. Specimen: PBMCs. These receptors originate from a man aged 25 to 40 in good health and CMV-seronegative. Both conserved end residues are part of each CDR3. Fields, in order: J gene, V gene, D gene, clone size, CDR3 protein, CDR3 DNA. D genes are given only for firm matches. Some rows have no size entry. The others give once, few or many, or a class for an expanded clone.

TRBJ2-7 | TRBV4-1 | - | - | CASSQVGSPYEQYF | TGCGCCAGCAGCCAGGTCGGGTCCCCCTACGAGCAGTACTTC
TRBJ2-6 | TRBV5-1 | TRBD1 | few | CASSLAGGVTGANVLTF | TGCGCCAGCAGCTTGGCAGGGGGCGTTACTGGGGCCAACGTCCTGACTTTC
TRBJ1-3 | TRBV29-1 | TRBD1 | - | CSVGDRASSGNTIYF | TGCAGCGTCGGAGACAGGGCAAGCTCTGGAAACACCATATATTTT
TRBJ1-2 | TRBV28 | - | - | CASSRSQGSYGYTF | TGTGCCAGCAGTCGGTCCCAGGGCAGCTATGGCTACACCTTC
TRBJ2-1 | TRBV7-2 | TRBD2 | few | CASSHISGSSHNEQFF | TGTGCCAGCAGCCATATTAGCGGGAGTTCCCACAATGAGCAGTTCTTC
TRBJ2-6 | TRBV5-4 | TRBD1 | few | CASSLDSTGAGANVLTF | TGTGCCAGCAGCTTGGACTCTACAGGGGCTGGGGCCAACGTCCTGACTTTC
TRBJ2-2 | TRBV7-3 | - | few | CASSFLLSGQTGELFF | TGTGCCAGCAGCTTCCTCCTTAGCGGCCAAACCGGGGAGCTGTTTTTT
TRBJ2-3 | TRBV10-1 | TRBD2 | few | CASKPLVWRGAPVDTQYF | TGCGCCAGCAAACCTCTAGTCTGGCGGGGGGCCCCCGTAGATACGCAGTATTTT
TRBJ1-1 | TRBV6-5 | - | few | CASSYLPMNTEAFF | TGTGCCAGCAGTTACCTTCCTATGAACACTGAAGCTTTCTTT
TRBJ1-1 | TRBV28 | TRBD1 | - | CASSGPGGALRTEAFF | TGTGCCAGCAGTGGGCCAGGGGGCGCGTTAAGGACTGAAGCTTTCTTT
TRBJ1-5 | TRBV9 | TRBD1 | - | CASSETGVLQPQHF | TGTGCCAGCAGCGAGACAGGGGTCCTTCAGCCCCAGCATTTT
TRBJ2-5 | TRBV18 | - | - | CASSSQEETQYF | TGTGCCAGCTCCTCACAGGAAGAGACCCAGTACTTC
TRBJ2-5 | TRBV30 | - | few | CAWRGMGFLETQYF | TGTGCCTGGAGGGGCATGGGCTTTTTAGAGACCCAGTACTTC
TRBJ2-7 | TRBV2 | - | few | CASSKKGGPLYEQYF | TGTGCCAGCAGCAAGAAAGGCGGGCCTCTCTACGAGCAGTACTTC
TRBJ1-2 | TRBV6-5 | TRBD1 | - | CASRRTGGDYGYTF | TGTGCCAGCAGGCGGACAGGGGGCGACTATGGCTACACCTTC